This T cell receptor beta chain emerged from a study of cytomegalovirus exposure and HLA in healthy donors. Across the study: Both the roughly 120 validation repertoires and the approximately 700 first-cohort repertoires used the same platform, as reported by a later analysis. Findings and limits, study-wide: Reportedly, cytomegalovirus status was diagnosed with high sensitivity and specificity. Among TCR beta chains, those listed as cytomegalovirus-associated numbered over 150. There were a few CMV-associated chains whose specificity for CMV antigens was confirmed in vitro.

This clone was picked up one time. Its antigen is unidentified. Only in-frame clones appear in the TCRdb table, and some are missing; sequencing was by immunoSEQ multiplex PCR. The sample has about 360,000 clones; 70% to 90% are singletons. Germline CDR1 LNHDA, CDR2 SQIVND (reference sequence). Trimming took off 3 bases at V and 1 base at J, with 9 bases between the two ends. The CDR3 spans 15 residues. This clonotype originated in a woman aged 18-29 years in good health and CMV-seronegative. Sequenced material: PBMCs. The chain links TRBV19 to TRBJ2-2; no clear D gene. Here the CDR3 DNA reads TGTGCCAGTAGTATGCAACCAGGGAACACCGGGGAGCTGTTTTTT. This codes for CASSMQPGNTGELFF.